These 30 T cell receptor beta chains came from one sample sequenced in a study of breast tumors, draining lymph nodes, adjacent tissues. Samples came from axillary lymph nodes draining the breast cancer. TCRdb redid the calling of the multiplex PCR reads with MiXCR, one entry per CDR3 protein. In the table there are 70,000 to 85,000 distinct CDR3 sequences, roughly 19% of which are singletons. Specimen: axillary lymph node tissue. These receptors were taken from a female donor with breast cancer. Some clones in this sample may be carry-over from other donors' samples.

The chain links TRBV9 to TRBJ2-5; the match to TRBD1 covers 7 bases. CDR1 and CDR2 (germline): SGDLS, YYNGEE. After removal of 0 bases from V and 7 bases from J, the junction contained 6 bases not matched to a gene. The CDR3 runs to 14 residues. Here the CDR3 reads CASSVAWAGGTQYF. The CDR3 region has the DNA TGTGCCAGCAGCGTAGCTTGGGCAGGGGGGACCCAGTACTTC.

The chain combines TRBV28 with TRBJ1-2; 8 nucleotides match TRBD1. This CDR3 has 14 amino acids. Germline CDR1 reads MDHEN; CDR2 reads SYDVKM. Germline trimming cut 4 bases from V and 5 bases from J; bases unmatched to any gene: 6. CDR3 nucleotides: TGTGCCAGCAGTTCCGGACAGGGAAGATATGGCTACACCTTC. It yields the protein CASSSGQGRYGYTF.

This clonotype has ten or more counts. The chain employs TRBV24-1 and TRBJ2-3; no clear D gene. Germline-derived CDR1 and CDR2 are KGHDR and SFDVKD. Trimming cost V 3 bases and J 6 bases, with 9 bases left between them. The CDR3 totals 13 residues. The CDR3 nucleotides read TGTGCCACCAGTGATCTCTCGTCGGATACGCAGTATTTT. Translation gives CATSDLSSDTQYF.

J is TRBJ2-1 and V is TRBV28; TRBD2 matches 8 bases. This CDR3 is 15 amino acids long. Germline loops: CDR1 MDHEN, CDR2 SYDVKM. V dropped 4 bases and J dropped 8; count of bases not matched to a gene: 10. The CDR3 nucleotides are TGTGCCAGCAGTTCACCGGGACTAGGGGCCTATGAGCAGTTCTTC. Its protein is CASSSPGLGAYEQFF.

In its sample, this clonotype was seen many times. The chain joins TRBV7-2 to TRBJ2-7; D is unclear. CDR1 is SGHTA, CDR2 FQGNSA, per germline. Trimming pared 3 bases from V and 5 bases from J, leaving 11 bases between. The CDR3 has 13 amino acids. The CDR3 DNA is TGTGCCAGCAGCTTGAATCTTAGAGACGAGCAGTACTTC. The encoded protein is CASSLNLRDEQYF.

This clonotype has a count of ten or more. The rearrangement uses TRBV5-1 and TRBJ2-5, with D perhaps matching TRBD2 (6 bases). Germline CDR1 SGHRS, CDR2 YFSETQ. The CDR3 length is 16 residues. Trimming pared 0 bases from V and 0 bases from J, leaving 12 bases between. The CDR3 sequence is CASSLASRGYQETQYF. DNA of the CDR3: TGCGCCAGCAGCTTGGCCTCTCGGGGGTACCAAGAGACCCAGTACTTC.

The sample holds many counts of this clonotype. Here the CDR3 omits its conserved ending phenylalanine or tryptophan, so a read error is the likely source. The V call is TRBV20-1, the J call TRBJ2-7; 7 bases map to TRBD2. V gave up 2 bases and J gave up 3 bases; unmatched junction bases: 10. CDR1 is DFQATT, CDR2 SNEGSKA, per germline (reference sequence). There are 15 residues in the CDR3. CDR3 nucleotide sequence: TGCAGTGCTAGACCACCTAGCGGAAAGAACTACGAGCAGTACCTC. Its protein product is CSARPPSGKNYEQYL.

This clonotype was observed a handful of times. The genes are TRBV27 and TRBJ1-5; no clear D. The CDR3 spans 13 residues. V was cut by 8 bases and J by 2 bases, with 10 bases left in between. Germline V gives CDR1 MNHEY, CDR2 SMNVEV (reference sequence). The CDR3 bases are TGTGCCAGCGGAAGAGCAGGCAATCAGCCCCAGCATTTT. Residues: CASGRAGNQPQHF.

This clonotype was seen a few times. One base away lies a much larger clone, so this may be a sequencing read error. The chain uses TRBV5-4 and TRBJ1-2; D unresolved. The CDR3 consists of 14 residues. The ends were cut back, 1 base at V and 7 bases at J, with 14 bases in the middle. The germline V gene has CDR1 SGHNT and CDR2 YYREEE (reference sequence). As DNA, the CDR3 is TGTGCCAGCAGCTTGATTTTAGAGGCCTTTGGCTACACCTTC. This gives the protein CASSLILEAFGYTF.

This clonotype was found many times. The rearrangement uses TRBV7-2 and TRBJ1-2; a weak D match, TRBD1 (5 bases). Germline CDR1 reads SGHTA; CDR2 reads FQGNSA. CDR3 length: 12 amino acids. Trimming took 1 base from V and 8 from J, leaving 8 bases between them. The CDR3 nucleotides read TGTGCCAGCAGCTTAGGTCAGGGCGGCTACACCTTC. Translated, it gives CASSLGQGGYTF.

This clonotype has at least ten counts. V is TRBV20-1 and J is TRBJ2-1; 10 positions agree with TRBD2. Germline CDR1 reads DFQATT; CDR2 reads SNEGSKA (reference sequence). The V gene end was trimmed by 6 bases and the J gene end by 7 bases; junction bases not matched to a gene: 9. This CDR3 contains 14 residues. For the CDR3, the DNA is TGCAGTGCATACCCTAGCGGGAGAAATAATGAGCAGTTCTTC. Translation: CSAYPSGRNNEQFF.

This clonotype was counted once. Just one base apart from a much larger clone, this may be a read error. The gene calls are TRBV5-4 and TRBJ1-2; 7 bases are shared with TRBD1. The CDR3 contains 15 residues. Germline V lookup: CDR1 SGHNT, CDR2 YYREEE (reference sequence). CDR3 DNA: TGTGCCGGCAGCTTAATCCAGGGGGTACGTTATGGCTACACCTTC. This translates into CAGSLIQGVRYGYTF.

Ten or more counts support this clonotype. This chain connects TRBV10-3 to TRBJ2-5; TRBD1 matches 7 bases. Trimming removed 5 bases from V and 4 bases from J; junction bases left unmatched: 13. The CDR3 spans 16 residues. The germline V gene has CDR1 ENHRY and CDR2 SYGVKD. CDR3 in DNA: TGTGCCATCAGTTCCACTCTGACAGGGATCGGAGAGACCCAGTACTTC. Amino acids: CAISSTLTGIGETQYF.

A remark on this clonotype: One end of the junction is discordant with germline, which a read error may explain. J is TRBJ1-6 and V is TRBV7-6, with 10 bases aligning to TRBD1. The CDR3 totals 14 residues. Per the germline V gene, CDR1 is SGHVS and CDR2 is FNYEAQ. CDR3 amino acids: CASSRDRGISPPHF. CDR3 coding DNA: TGTGCCAGCAGTAGGGACAGGGGCATTTCACCCCCCCACTTT.

In this sample, this clonotype turned up a few times. The chain carries TRBV27 and TRBJ1-5; no reliable D call. Germline V gene lookup returns CDR1 MNHEY and CDR2 SMNVEV (reference sequence). This CDR3 region has 13 residues. V lost 0 bases, J lost 4 bases, and 4 bases lay in between. The chain's CDR3 is CASSLSVNQPQHF. CDR3 nucleotide sequence: TGTGCCAGCAGTTTATCCGTGAATCAGCCCCAGCATTTT.

The sample holds many counts of this clonotype. The chain joins TRBV11-3 to TRBJ2-1; D perhaps matches TRBD1 (6 bases). The CDR3 contains 13 residues. The V and J ends lost 5 bases and 8 bases respectively, with 13 bases between them. Germline lookup yields CDR1 SGHNT and CDR2 YENEEA. The CDR3 nucleotides are TGTGCCAGCAGCCTAGGGGGAACCGATGAGCAGTTCTTC. Its translation: CASSLGGTDEQFF.

The table lists this clonotype with many counts. The chain combines TRBV11-1 with TRBJ2-3; D possibly uses TRBD1 or TRBD2 (6 bases each). Germline V gene lookup returns CDR1 SGHAT and CDR2 FQDESV (reference sequence). The CDR3 has 13 amino acids. V lost 5 bases to trimming and J lost 4 bases, with 10 bases between them. The CDR3 DNA is TGTGCCAGCAGCAGGGGGGCCGCAGATACGCAGTATTTT. It codes for CASSRGAADTQYF.

This chain connects TRBV6-1 to TRBJ2-5; 7 bases line up with TRBD1. From germline, CDR1 is MNHNS and CDR2 SASEGT. The CDR3 runs to 12 residues. Germline trimming cut 7 bases from V and 4 bases from J; bases unmatched to any gene: 3. The CDR3 reads CASKTGRETQYF. Written as DNA, the CDR3 is TGTGCCAGCAAGACAGGGAGAGAGACCCAGTACTTC.

This clonotype occurred many times. The chain carries TRBV5-1 and TRBJ2-3; perhaps TRBD2 as D (5 bases). Germline V gene lookup returns CDR1 SGHRS and CDR2 YFSETQ. V gave up 0 bases and J gave up 2 bases, with 16 bases separating them. This CDR3 has 17 residues. CDR3 sequence: CASSLEYRGPPTDTQYF. The CDR3 coding sequence is TGCGCCAGCAGCTTGGAGTACCGGGGTCCCCCCACAGATACGCAGTATTTT.

Points on this clonotype: A single base separates this from a much larger clone, so it may be a read error. The chain couples TRBV6-2 or TRBV6-3 to TRBJ2-2, with D possibly matching TRBD2 (5 bases). The CDR3 runs 15 residues. In germline, CDR1 is MNHEY, CDR2 SVGEGT. V was trimmed by 4 bases and J by 4 bases, leaving 13 bases between them. The CDR3 coding sequence is TGTGCCAGCAGTTTCCGGCTAACTAGCACCGGGGAGCTGTTTTTT. It encodes CASSFRLTSTGELFF.

This clonotype was found many times. The chain has TRBV20-1 and TRBJ1-6; D might be TRBD1 (5 bases). The V end was cut by 6 bases, the J end by 7 bases, with 13 bases between. Germline V CDR1 and CDR2: DFQATT, SNEGSKA (reference sequence). This CDR3 is built from 13 residues. This CDR3 is CSASDGGNSPLHF. The DNA for the CDR3 is TGCAGTGCCAGCGATGGGGGGAATTCACCCCTCCACTTT.

This clonotype occurred many times. The chain employs TRBV6-2 or TRBV6-3 and TRBJ2-5; D ambiguous. Looked up from germline, CDR1 is MNHEY and CDR2 is SVGEGT. With 7 bases removed from V and 3 bases from J, the gap between germline ends came to 12 bases. The CDR3 contains 13 residues. The CDR3 sequence: CASTRRPEETQYF. CDR3 sequence (DNA): TGTGCCAGCACGAGAAGGCCTGAAGAGACCCAGTACTTC.

The table lists this clonotype with a few counts. The V gene is TRBV12-3 or TRBV12-4, the J gene TRBJ2-6; D not certain. The CDR3 has 18 amino acids. Trimming pared 2 bases from V and 1 base from J, leaving 15 bases between. CDR3 loop: CASSLRAGSWSGANVLTF. For the CDR3, the DNA is TGTGCCAGCAGTTTAAGGGCAGGCTCATGGTCTGGGGCCAACGTCCTGACTTTC.

This clonotype was recorded many times. CDR3 DNA sequence: TGTGCCAGCAGCATAACAGGTTCACCCCTCCACTTT. Residues: CASSITGSPLHF. This chain connects TRBV5-8 to TRBJ1-6; possibly TRBD1 for D (5 bases). The V and J ends lost 4 bases and 9 bases respectively, with 8 bases between them. CDR3 length equals 12 residues. Germline V gene data show CDR1 as SGHTS and CDR2 as YDEGEE.

This clonotype was detected only once. The J gene is TRBJ2-7, the V gene TRBV7-9, with D possibly matching TRBD2 (5 bases). The CDR3 spans 12 residues. Deletions cut 5 bases from V and 4 bases from J, with 9 bases between. Germline V gene data show CDR1 as SEHNR and CDR2 as FQNEAQ (reference sequence). CDR3 nucleotide sequence: TGTGCCAGCAGCCTACCGGGATACGAGCAGTACTTC. Translation gives CASSLPGYEQYF.

The chain combines TRBV7-2 with TRBJ1-5, with 8 bases aligning to TRBD1. This CDR3 comprises 14 residues. The V and J ends lost 4 bases and 6 bases, in that order; junction bases with no gene match: 5. Germline V gives CDR1 SGHTA, CDR2 FQGNSA. CDR3 region: CASSSSTGVQPQHF. The CDR3 DNA reads TGTGCCAGCAGCTCGTCGACAGGGGTTCAGCCCCAGCATTTT.

This clonotype was seen repeatedly, ten times or more. The chain carries TRBV5-1 and TRBJ2-7; 11 bases agree with TRBD1. CDR1 and CDR2 from the germline V gene are SGHRS and YFSETQ. CDR3 size: 14 residues. After removal of 2 bases from V and 5 bases from J, the junction contained 3 bases not matched to a gene. The CDR3 is CASSLRTGGHEQYF. CDR3 DNA: TGCGCCAGCAGCTTAAGGACAGGGGGCCACGAGCAGTACTTC. Variable domain in full (rest from reference TRBV5-1 and TRBJ2-7): KAGVTQTPRYLIKTRGQQVTLSCSPISGHRSVSWYQQTPGQGLQFLFEYFSETQRNKGNFPGRFSGRQFSNSRSEMNVSTLELGDSALYLCASSLRTGGHEQYFGPGTRLTVT.

This clonotype has at least ten counts. The chain links TRBV15 to TRBJ1-2; D remains ambiguous. Trimming shortened V by 1 base and J by 13 bases, and 19 bases separated the two germline ends. CDR3 length: 14 residues. Germline V CDR1 and CDR2: LNHNV, YYDKDF (reference sequence). The CDR3 nucleotides are TGTGCCACCAGCAGAGGTCCCCTCCTGGGCGCTGGCACCTTC. Its protein product is CATSRGPLLGAGTF.

The chain is built from TRBV6-5 and TRBJ1-2, with D possibly being TRBD1 (5 bases). V lost 2 bases and J 5 bases, leaving 12 bases between the germline ends. There are 14 residues in the CDR3. Germline-derived CDR1 and CDR2 are MNHEY and SVGAGI. CDR3 loop: CASSYTGREYGYTF. The CDR3, as DNA: TGTGCCAGCAGTTACACGGGCAGGGAGTATGGCTACACCTTC.

This clonotype has at least ten counts. The chain couples TRBV2 to TRBJ1-2, with D possibly matching TRBD1 (6 bases). Per germline, CDR1 SNHLY and CDR2 FYNNEI. Trimming removed 9 bases at V and 12 bases at J, with 23 bases between. The CDR3 extends over 13 amino acids. CDR3: CASKETGTFHDTF. The CDR3, as DNA: TGTGCCAGTAAGGAGACAGGAACTTTCCATGACACCTTC.